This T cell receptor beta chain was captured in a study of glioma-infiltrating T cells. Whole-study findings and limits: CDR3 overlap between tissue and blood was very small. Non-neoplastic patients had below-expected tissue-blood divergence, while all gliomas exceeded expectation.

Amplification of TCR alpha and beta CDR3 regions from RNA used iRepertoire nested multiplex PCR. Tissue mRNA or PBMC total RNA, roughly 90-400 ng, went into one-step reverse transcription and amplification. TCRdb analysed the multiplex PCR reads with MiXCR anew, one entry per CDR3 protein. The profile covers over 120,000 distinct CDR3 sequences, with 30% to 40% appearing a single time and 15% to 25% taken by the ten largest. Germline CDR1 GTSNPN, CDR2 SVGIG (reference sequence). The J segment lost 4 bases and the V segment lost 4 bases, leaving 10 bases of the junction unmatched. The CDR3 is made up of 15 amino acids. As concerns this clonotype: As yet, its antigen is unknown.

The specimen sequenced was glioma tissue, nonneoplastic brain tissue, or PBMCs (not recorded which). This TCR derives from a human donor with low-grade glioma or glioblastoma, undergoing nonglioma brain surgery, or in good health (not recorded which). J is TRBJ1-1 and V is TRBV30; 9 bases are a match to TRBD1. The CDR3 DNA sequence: TGTGCCTGGACCCTCCTGACAGGGGGTAGCACTGAAGCTTTCTTT. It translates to CAWTLLTGGSTEAFF.